Included here is one T cell receptor beta chain sequence, with context. In the original analysis: Amplifying reference gene primers gave estimates of nucleated cell counts. Produced via immunoSEQ multiplex PCR; TCRdb's table is partial and in-frame only. D and trimming were read from the DNA, whereas the V and J calls and clone size are those reported in that table. Of tens of thousands of clones listed, 88% are singletons. These data belong to a study of blood T cell repertoires in COVID-19. The overall study: Samples representing acute and convalescent COVID-19 were sourced from the United States, Italy and Spain. PBMCs, B-cell-depleted T cells, or T cells provided the cDNA or gDNA that made up the material.

Sequences were obtained from peripheral blood. The sequence was obtained from a human donor in a cohort sampled during active COVID-19.

CDR3 nucleotide sequence: TGTGCCAGCAGCTTCGGACCGAGCGGAAGCACAGATACGCAGTATTTT. Translation: CASSFGPSGSTDTQYF. The chain joins TRBV14 to TRBJ2-3; a possible D gene is TRBD2 (5 bases). Per the germline V gene, CDR1 is SGHDN and CDR2 is FVKESK. The V and J ends lost 5 bases and 0 bases respectively, with 15 bases between them. The CDR3 loop spans 16 amino acids.